The source of this T cell receptor beta chain is a study of blood T cell repertoires in COVID-19. Looking at the study overall: Whether acute or convalescent, the COVID-19 samples came from the United States, Italy and Spain. PBMCs, B-cell-depleted T cells, or T cells were the source of the cDNA or gDNA that made up the material.

Original handling: Amplification from reference gene primers served as the basis for estimated nucleated cell counts. TCRdb's table, derived via immunoSEQ multiplex PCR, lists solely in-frame clones and lacks some. D and trimming come from the DNA, and the V and J calls and clone size come from that table. The sample includes 140,000 or so clones, 60% to 85% seen only once; the top ten take over 15%. In its sample, this clone was seen once. The CDR3 has 16 amino acids. V was clipped by 5 bases and J by 2 bases; unmatched bases: 9. CDR1 and CDR2 (germline): WSHSY, SAAADI. Sequencing was carried out using peripheral blood. The receptor was isolated from a man in his fifties with acute or convalescent COVID-19. This rearrangement joins TRBV10-2 to TRBJ1-5, with 7 nucleotides matching TRBD1. In DNA form, the CDR3 reads TGCGCCAGCAGTTCTAGCGTAGGGGGCGGCAATCAGCCCCAGCATTTT. Translating gives CASSSSVGGGNQPQHF.